The 30 T cell receptor beta chains below were found in one sample sequenced in a study of blood T cell repertoires in COVID-19. Method: immunoSEQ multiplex PCR; TCRdb's copy keeps in-frame clones and lacks some. The profile shows under 100,000 clones, around 80% of them singletons. Sequenced input: peripheral blood. These TCRs come from a man aged 60 to 75 with acute or convalescent COVID-19.

The chain carries TRBV2 and TRBJ1-2, with 8 positions matching TRBD1. The junction had 5 bases not matched to a gene; V was cut back by 4 bases and J by 4 bases. Germline CDR1 reads SNHLY; CDR2 reads FYNNEI. This CDR3 contains 14 residues. Here the CDR3 reads CASSGSDRAYGYTF. CDR3 nucleotide sequence: TGTGCCAGCAGTGGGTCGGACAGGGCCTATGGCTACACCTTC. Full variable domain (missing parts from reference TRBV2 and TRBJ1-2): EPEVTQTPSHQVTQMGQEVILRCVPISNHLYFYWYRQILGQKVEFLVSFYNNEISEKSEIFDDQFSVERPDGSNFTLKIRSTKLEDSAMYFCASSGSDRAYGYTFGSGTRLTVV.

The V gene is TRBV4-3, the J gene TRBJ2-1; 11 bases line up with TRBD2. Germline CDR1 reads LGHNA; CDR2 reads YSLEER. V lost 2 bases, J lost 7 bases, and 7 bases stayed unmatched. The CDR3 is made up of 16 amino acids. CDR3 DNA sequence: TGCGCCAGCAGCCAAACTCTAGCGGGGGGTTGGAATGAGCAGTTCTTC. It translates to CASSQTLAGGWNEQFF.

This chain joins TRBV19 and TRBJ1-5; 8 nucleotides line up with TRBD1. CDR3 length: 14 amino acids. V gave up 6 bases and J gave up 7 bases; unmatched junction bases: 8. Germline CDR1 is LNHDA and CDR2 is SQIVND (reference sequence). The CDR3 region is CASRHTGGRQPQHF. The CDR3 region has the DNA TGTGCCAGTAGACATACAGGGGGTAGACAGCCCCAGCATTTT.

The rearrangement joins TRBV7-9 to TRBJ2-3; D ambiguous. Germline V gives CDR1 SEHNR, CDR2 FQNEAQ (reference sequence). Trimming took 7 bases from V and 2 from J, leaving 16 bases between them. The CDR3 totals 15 residues. CDR3 residues: CASTSTRGATDTQYF. Written as DNA, the CDR3 is TGTGCCAGCACCTCGACGCGAGGAGCCACAGATACGCAGTATTTT.

The chain is built from TRBV2 and TRBJ2-1, with 7 positions matching TRBD2. Trimming cost V 11 bases and J 3 bases; bases outside gene matches: 7. The CDR3 spans 13 residues. Looked up from germline, CDR1 is SNHLY and CDR2 is FYNNEI. The chain's CDR3 is CAGGEGGYNEQFF. The CDR3 nucleotides read TGTGCCGGGGGGGAGGGAGGCTACAATGAGCAGTTCTTC.

V is TRBV6-5 and J is TRBJ2-5, with 9 bases that match TRBD1. This CDR3 is built from 13 residues. The junction had 7 bases not matched to a gene; V was cut back by 4 bases and J by 10 bases. The germline CDR1 and CDR2 sequences are MNHEY and SVGAGI. The CDR3 DNA reads as TGTGCCAGCAGTTCGGGACAGGGCAGGATCCAGTACTTC. Encoded protein: CASSSGQGRIQYF.

This clone is a singleton in its sample. The V call is TRBV7-8, the J call TRBJ1-5; no definite D call. Trimming left V 5 bases short and J 0 bases short, with 8 bases between. The CDR3 runs to 14 residues. Germline V gene sequence: CDR1 SGHVS, CDR2 FQNEAQ. The DNA of the CDR3 is TGTGCCAGCAGCCAACAAGATAGCAATCAGCCCCAGCATTTT. Protein: CASSQQDSNQPQHF.

The V and J genes are TRBV19 and TRBJ1-1; the D gene is possibly TRBD1 (6 bases). The CDR3 is 14 amino acids. V lost 4 bases, J lost 10 bases, and 19 bases lay in between. Germline CDR1 LNHDA, CDR2 SQIVND (reference sequence). The CDR3 region has the DNA TGTGCCAGTAGTAGAAAACAGGGTAATGCTGCAGCTTTCTTT. It is translated as CASSRKQGNAAAFF.

The rearrangement joins TRBV2 to TRBJ1-2; D may be TRBD1 (6 bases). CDR1 and CDR2 (germline): SNHLY, FYNNEI. CDR3 size: 11 residues. Trimming stripped 9 bases from V and 7 bases from J, with 12 bases between. CDR3 DNA: TGTGCCAGTACAGGGTCCCTTGGCTACACCTTC. It yields the protein CASTGSLGYTF. Combining the CDR3 with reference TRBV2 and TRBJ1-2 gives the whole variable domain EPEVTQTPSHQVTQMGQEVILRCVPISNHLYFYWYRQILGQKVEFLVSFYNNEISEKSEIFDDQFSVERPDGSNFTLKIRSTKLEDSAMYFCASTGSLGYTFGSGTRLTVV.

The chain links TRBV19 to TRBJ2-1, with 9 bases fitting TRBD2. Germline CDR1 is LNHDA and CDR2 is SQIVND (reference sequence). The CDR3 runs to 17 residues. The trim removed 4 bases at V and 0 bases at J, leaving 7 bases unmatched. CDR3 DNA sequence: TGTGCCAGTAGTAAAGCTAGCGGGGTCAGCTCCTACAATGAGCAGTTCTTC. Translated: CASSKASGVSSYNEQFF.

V and J are TRBV6-5 and TRBJ2-5; weak D call: TRBD2 (6 bases). The CDR3 contains 13 residues. CDR1 is MNHEY, CDR2 SVGAGI, per germline. V was trimmed by 3 bases and J by 5 bases, leaving 10 bases between them. The CDR3 protein is CASSYGGLETQYF. DNA for the CDR3: TGTGCCAGCAGTTATGGGGGGTTGGAGACCCAGTACTTC.

The chain is built from TRBV7-9 and TRBJ2-2, with D possibly being TRBD2 (6 bases). The CDR3 runs to 16 residues. Trimming shortened V by 5 bases and J by 1 base, and 14 bases separated the two germline ends. CDR1 is SEHNR, CDR2 FQNEAQ, per germline (reference sequence). CDR3 loop: CASSPGVFKNTGELFF. For the CDR3, the DNA is TGTGCCAGCAGCCCGGGAGTCTTTAAGAACACCGGGGAGCTGTTTTTT.

The rearrangement joins TRBV7-9 to TRBJ2-7, with 8 bases aligning to TRBD1. The CDR3 is 15 residues long. The J segment lost 6 bases and the V segment lost 5 bases, leaving 12 bases of the junction unmatched. The V gene's germline CDR1 is SEHNR and CDR2 FQNEAQ (reference sequence). The CDR3 here is CASSQGRTGYAEQYF. The CDR3 DNA follows: TGTGCCAGCAGCCAGGGGCGGACAGGGTACGCCGAGCAGTACTTC.

This sequence joins TRBV4-2 and TRBJ1-1; D is unresolved. The germline gives CDR1 LGHNA, CDR2 YNFKEQ. V was trimmed by 0 bases and J by 1 base, leaving 15 bases between them. The CDR3 is made up of 17 amino acids. CDR3 residues: CASSQDTRNYANTEAFF. CDR3 DNA: TGTGCCAGCAGCCAAGATACTAGGAATTACGCGAACACTGAAGCTTTCTTT.

The J gene is TRBJ2-2, the V gene TRBV7-6; TRBD2 matches at 8 bases. Unmatched junction bases numbered 8, after V lost 2 bases and J lost 6 bases. Germline V CDR1 and CDR2: SGHVS, FNYEAQ. This CDR3 region has 16 residues. CDR3 in amino acids: CASSLQDGGRSGELFF. As DNA, the CDR3 is TGTGCCAGCAGCTTACAAGACGGCGGGAGGTCCGGGGAGCTGTTTTTT.

The chain employs TRBV27 and TRBJ1-2, with 7 bases lining up with TRBD1. CDR1 and CDR2 from the germline V gene are MNHEY and SMNVEV (reference sequence). The CDR3 spans 20 residues. V lost 5 bases, J lost 0 bases, and 21 bases stayed unmatched. CDR3 amino acids: CASSLTNPSRDSLANYGYTF. CDR3 nucleotide sequence: TGTGCCAGCAGTCTCACCAATCCGTCCCGGGACAGCCTAGCTAACTATGGCTACACCTTC.

V gene TRBV15 combines with J gene TRBJ1-5; weak D call: TRBD1 (5 bases). Germline values: CDR1 LNHNV, CDR2 YYDKDF (reference sequence). Between the trimmed V and J ends, which lost 0 bases and 0 bases, there was a span of 9 bases. The CDR3 is made up of 16 amino acids. The CDR3 reads CATSRDGADSNQPQHF. CDR3 in DNA: TGTGCCACCAGCAGAGATGGGGCGGATAGCAATCAGCCCCAGCATTTT.

The CDR3 coding sequence is TGTGCCAGCAGTTACGGACAGGGGATGAACACTGAAGCTTTCTTT. Amino acid sequence: CASSYGQGMNTEAFF. The chain combines TRBV6-5 with TRBJ1-1; 9 nucleotides match TRBD1. J was trimmed by 0 bases and V by 2 bases; bases with no gene match: 1. The length of the CDR3 is 15 residues. CDR1 is MNHEY, CDR2 SVGAGI, per germline.

The rearrangement links TRBV5-1 to TRBJ1-6, with D unclear. CDR1 and CDR2 (germline): SGHRS, YFSETQ. V lost 1 base to trimming and J lost 7 bases, with 9 bases between them. The CDR3 is 14 amino acids. In DNA, the CDR3 is TGCGCCAGCAGCTTGTACGACTTGAATTCACCCCTCCACTTT. Protein sequence: CASSLYDLNSPLHF.

J is TRBJ2-7 and V is TRBV10-3, with D perhaps matching TRBD1 (6 bases). The germline V and J ends were trimmed by 0 bases and 0 bases, with 9 bases remaining between them. This CDR3 contains 15 residues. Germline V lookup: CDR1 ENHRY, CDR2 SYGVKD. The CDR3 protein is CAISESVGASYEQYF. The CDR3 DNA sequence: TGTGCCATCAGTGAGTCAGTGGGGGCCTCCTACGAGCAGTACTTC.

This sequence joins TRBV7-3 and TRBJ1-2, with 8 positions matching TRBD1. From germline, CDR1 is SGHTA and CDR2 FQGTGA. The CDR3 runs to 13 residues. The J segment lost 2 bases and the V segment lost 6 bases, leaving 2 bases of the junction unmatched. CDR3 protein: CASRRTGNYGYTF. The CDR3 DNA reads as TGTGCCAGCAGGCGGACAGGGAACTATGGCTACACCTTC.

This clone was counted a few times. The chain carries TRBV19 and TRBJ1-5; possible D gene TRBD1, 5 bases. CDR3 length: 13 residues. Germline values: CDR1 LNHDA, CDR2 SQIVND (reference sequence). V lost 9 bases and J lost 2, with 11 bases in between. CDR3: CASEMTGNQPQHF. The CDR3 DNA is TGTGCCAGCGAGATGACAGGCAATCAGCCCCAGCATTTT. Full variable domain (outside the CDR3, taken from reference TRBV19 and TRBJ1-5): DGGITQSPKYLFRKEGQNVTLSCEQNLNHDAMYWYRQDPGQGLRLIYYSQIVNDFQKGDIAEGYSVSREKKESFPLTVTSAQKNPTAFYLCASEMTGNQPQHFGDGTRLSIL.

The CDR3 sequence is CASSDSSNEKLFF. In DNA form, the CDR3 reads TGTGCCAGCTCAGACAGCTCTAATGAAAAACTGTTTTTT. J is TRBJ1-4 and V is TRBV6-5, with a tentative D call TRBD1 (5 bases). The CDR3 has 13 amino acids. Trimming took off 8 bases at V and 3 bases at J, with 10 bases between the two ends. Germline assignment: CDR1 MNHEY and CDR2 SVGAGI.

V is TRBV9 and J is TRBJ1-4; 8 bases fit TRBD1. The V gene's germline CDR1 is SGDLS and CDR2 YYNGEE. V lost 4 bases and J lost 2; bases outside the gene matches: 4. This CDR3 is 15 amino acids long. The CDR3 loop is CASSRSGGTNEKLFF. CDR3 bases: TGTGCCAGCAGCAGATCAGGGGGCACTAATGAAAAACTGTTTTTT.

This clone was seen only a few times. This sequence joins TRBV7-8 and TRBJ1-2, with D unclear. CDR3 length: 14 amino acids. Germline CDR1 is SGHVS and CDR2 is FQNEAQ. The V and J ends lost 2 bases and 0 bases respectively, with 7 bases between them. In DNA, the CDR3 is TGTGCCAGCAGCTTATCCCAGGCTAACTATGGCTACACCTTC. It yields the protein CASSLSQANYGYTF.

J is TRBJ2-3 and V is TRBV5-4, with TRBD2 matching over 9 bases. With V trimmed by 2 bases and J by 4 bases, 11 bases remained unmatched. The CDR3 is made up of 17 amino acids. In germline, CDR1 is SGHNT, CDR2 YYREEE (reference sequence). CDR3 DNA sequence: TGTGCCAGCAGCTTCCTTGCGGGAGGGTTTACCCCAGATACGCAGTATTTT. It specifies CASSFLAGGFTPDTQYF.

V and J are TRBV27 and TRBJ1-2, with 10 bases identical to TRBD1. With 5 bases clipped from V and 0 bases from J, the junction kept 9 bases outside the gene matches. The CDR3 contains 17 residues. Germline CDR1 MNHEY, CDR2 SMNVEV (reference sequence). CDR3 in DNA: TGTGCCAGCAGTCCAACCCCGGGACAGGGGCCTAACTATGGCTACACCTTC. Its translation: CASSPTPGQGPNYGYTF.

V is TRBV6-5 and J is TRBJ2-4, with unresolved D. Deletions cut 8 bases from V and 7 bases from J, with 12 bases between. Germline V gives CDR1 MNHEY, CDR2 SVGAGI. The CDR3 loop spans 12 amino acids. CDR3 nucleotide sequence: TGTGCCAGCGGCCAGGAATCGAACATTCAGTACTTC. Translating gives CASGQESNIQYF.

About this clone itself: The same CDR3 arises from other DNA sequences in this sample as well. The chain joins TRBV18 to TRBJ2-5, with TRBD1 matching over 8 bases. CDR1 KGHSH and CDR2 LQKENI come from the germline V gene. V was clipped by 1 base and J by 5 bases; unmatched bases: 6. CDR3 length: 15 amino acids. The CDR3 DNA is TGTGCCAGCTCACCACGAGGACAGGGCGGGGAGACCCAGTACTTC. This translates into CASSPRGQGGETQYF.

The CDR3: CASSRTSSYNEQFF. The DNA of the CDR3 is TGTGCCAGCAGCAGGACATCATCCTACAATGAGCAGTTCTTC. The chain joins TRBV6-2 or TRBV6-3 to TRBJ2-1, with D tentatively TRBD1 (5 bases). The germline CDR1 and CDR2 sequences are MNHEY and SVGEGT. V lost 6 bases and J lost 1, with 10 bases in between. This CDR3 is built from 14 residues.